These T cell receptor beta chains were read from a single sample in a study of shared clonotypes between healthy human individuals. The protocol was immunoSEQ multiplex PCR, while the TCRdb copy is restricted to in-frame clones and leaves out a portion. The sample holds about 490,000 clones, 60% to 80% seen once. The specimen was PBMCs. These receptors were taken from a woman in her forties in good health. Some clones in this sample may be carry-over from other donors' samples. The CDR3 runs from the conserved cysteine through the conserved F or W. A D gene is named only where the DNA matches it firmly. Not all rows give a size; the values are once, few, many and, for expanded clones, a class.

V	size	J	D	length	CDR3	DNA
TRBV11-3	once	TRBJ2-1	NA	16	CASSYGGDTVNNEQFF	TGTGCCAGCAGCTATGGTGGGGACACGGTGAACAATGAGCAGTTCTTC
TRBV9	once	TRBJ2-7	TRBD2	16	CASSVEGTSGRHEQYF	TGTGCCAGCAGCGTAGAAGGGACTAGCGGGAGACACGAGCAGTACTTC
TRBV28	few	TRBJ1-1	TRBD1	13	CASKRQGAGLAFF	TGTGCCAGCAAGAGGCAGGGGGCCGGTTTGGCTTTCTTT
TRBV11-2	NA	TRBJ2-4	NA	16	CASSQTGLLAKNIQYF	TGTGCCAGCAGCCAAACCGGACTGTTAGCCAAAAACATTCAGTACTTC
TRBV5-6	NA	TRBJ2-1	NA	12	CASNRRSNEQFF	TGTGCCAGCAACCGAAGGTCGAATGAGCAGTTCTTC
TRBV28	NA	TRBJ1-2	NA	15	CASSPRTFDTYGYTF	TGTGCCAGCAGCCCCCGGACATTTGATACCTATGGCTACACCTTC
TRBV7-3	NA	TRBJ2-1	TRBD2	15	CASSPSRAGYNEQFF	TGTGCCAGCAGCCCCAGTAGAGCGGGATACAATGAGCAGTTCTTC
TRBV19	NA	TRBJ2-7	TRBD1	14	CASSIRDSPYEQYF	TGTGCCAGTAGTATCCGGGACAGCCCCTACGAGCAGTACTTC
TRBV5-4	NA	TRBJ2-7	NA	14	CASSPPSPGSEQYF	TGTGCCAGCAGCCCACCAAGTCCAGGCTCCGAGCAGTACTTC
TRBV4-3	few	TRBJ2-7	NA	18	CASSQFRQQTQMVYEQYF	TGCGCCAGCAGCCAATTTCGACAGCAGACCCAGATGGTCTACGAGCAGTACTTC
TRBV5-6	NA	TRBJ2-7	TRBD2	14	CASSAGGAENEQYF	TGTGCCAGCAGCGCCGGGGGGGCCGAGAACGAGCAGTACTTC
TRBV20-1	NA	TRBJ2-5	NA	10	CSARRETQYF	TGCAGTGCTAGACGGGAGACCCAGTACTTC
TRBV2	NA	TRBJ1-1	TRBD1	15	CASSEATQGHTEAFF	TGTGCCAGCAGTGAAGCGACACAGGGGCACACTGAAGCTTTCTTT
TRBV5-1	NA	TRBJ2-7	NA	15	CASSLAWGRPYEQYF	TGCGCCAGCAGCTTGGCCTGGGGGCGGCCCTACGAGCAGTACTTC
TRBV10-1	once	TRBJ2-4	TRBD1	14	CASSVGTGENIQYF	TGCGCCAGCAGTGTTGGGACAGGGGAAAACATTCAGTACTTC
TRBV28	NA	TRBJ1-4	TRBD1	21	CASSIGLIGQGEPATNEKLFF	TGTGCCAGCAGTATTGGATTGATCGGACAGGGTGAACCCGCAACTAATGAAAAACTGTTTTTT
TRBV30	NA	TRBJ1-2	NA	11	CAWSSGVGYTF	TGTGCCTGGAGTTCCGGGGTTGGCTACACCTTC
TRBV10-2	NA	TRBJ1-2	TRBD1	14	CASSSGTGDYGYTF	TGCGCCAGCAGTTCCGGGACAGGGGACTATGGCTACACCTTC
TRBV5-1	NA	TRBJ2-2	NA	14	CASRTGPYTGELFF	TGCGCCAGCAGAACGGGGCCCTACACCGGGGAGCTGTTTTTT
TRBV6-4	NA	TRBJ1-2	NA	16	CASSDSPLQGNYGYTF	TGTGCCAGCAGTGACTCACCGTTACAGGGTAACTATGGCTACACCTTC
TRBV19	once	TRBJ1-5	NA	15	CASRGGQPSNQPQHF	TGTGCCAGTAGGGGCGGGCAGCCTAGCAATCAGCCCCAGCATTTT
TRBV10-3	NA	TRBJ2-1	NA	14	CAIMMGGTYNEQFF	TGTGCCATCATGATGGGGGGAACCTACAATGAGCAGTTCTTC
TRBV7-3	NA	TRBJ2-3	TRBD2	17	CASSPRLAGDGTDTQYF	TGTGCCAGCAGCCCGAGACTAGCGGGAGATGGTACGGATACGCAGTATTTT
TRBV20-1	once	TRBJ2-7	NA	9	CSAGHEQYF	TGCAGTGCTGGCCACGAGCAGTACTTC
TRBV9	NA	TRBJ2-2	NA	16	CASSVEVGANTGELFF	TGTGCCAGCAGCGTAGAAGTAGGTGCGAACACCGGGGAGCTGTTTTTT
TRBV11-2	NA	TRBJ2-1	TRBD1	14	CASSSTGTVTRPFF	TGTGCCAGCAGCTCGACAGGGACGGTTACCCGACCGTTCTTC
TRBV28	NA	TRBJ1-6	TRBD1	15	CASSLEGGYRWGLHF	TGTGCCAGCAGTTTAGAAGGGGGCTACAGATGGGGCCTCCACTTT
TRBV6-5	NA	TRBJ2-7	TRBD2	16	CASSSPGLAGSYEQYF	TGTGCCAGCAGTTCACCGGGACTAGCGGGGTCCTACGAGCAGTACTTC
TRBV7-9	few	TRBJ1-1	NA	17	CASRILPGAGSNTEAFF	TGTGCCAGCAGGATTCTACCTGGGGCAGGGTCGAACACTGAAGCTTTCTTT
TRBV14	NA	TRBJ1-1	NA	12	CASTAGGPEAFF	TGTGCCAGCACCGCGGGGGGGCCTGAAGCTTTCTTT
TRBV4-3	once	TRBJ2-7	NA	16	CASSPKSWRAAYEQYF	TGCGCCAGCAGCCCCAAGTCATGGAGGGCAGCGTACGAGCAGTACTTC
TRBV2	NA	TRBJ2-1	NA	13	CASTPFGGGEQFF	TGTGCCAGCACGCCCTTCGGGGGCGGTGAGCAGTTCTTC
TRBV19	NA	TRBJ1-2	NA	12	CASNAAYDGYTF	TGTGCCAGTAATGCGGCCTACGATGGCTACACCTTC
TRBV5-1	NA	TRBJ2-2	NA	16	CASSTRAGANTGELFF	TGCGCCAGCAGCACCCGAGCGGGTGCGAACACCGGGGAGCTGTTTTTT
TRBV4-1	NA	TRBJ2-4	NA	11	CASSRGDIQYF	TGCGCCAGCAGCCGAGGAGACATTCAGTACTTC
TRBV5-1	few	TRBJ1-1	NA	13	CASSLGVHTEAFF	TGCGCCAGCAGCTTGGGAGTGCACACTGAAGCTTTCTTT
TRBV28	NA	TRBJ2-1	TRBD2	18	CASSLGTSGVSYYNEQFF	TGTGCCAGCAGTTTAGGGACTAGCGGGGTATCGTACTACAATGAGCAGTTCTTC
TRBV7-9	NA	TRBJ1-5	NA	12	CASSLGPKPQHF	TGTGCCAGCAGCTTAGGGCCGAAGCCCCAGCATTTT
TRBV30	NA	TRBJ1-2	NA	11	CAWSTRVGYTF	TGTGCCTGGAGTACCAGGGTCGGCTACACCTTC
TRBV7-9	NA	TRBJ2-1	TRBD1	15	CASSPPGQGRNEQFF	TGTGCCAGCAGCCCGCCGGGACAGGGGAGAAATGAGCAGTTCTTC
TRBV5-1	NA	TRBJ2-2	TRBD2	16	CASSLDLSGSTGELFF	TGCGCCAGCAGCTTGGATCTTAGCGGGAGCACCGGGGAGCTGTTTTTT